Here is one T cell receptor (beta chain) with its context. Its antigen is not identified. A TCRbeta library incorporating unique molecular identifiers was prepared. In TCRdb, the PCR reads were re-called with MiXCR into one record per CDR3 protein. The sample includes more than 90,000 distinct CDR3 sequences, about 9.3% seen only once; the top ten take about 34%. This sample was included in a study of T-cell reconstitution after alpha-beta-depleted transplantation in children. Findings of the study overall: Hyperexpanded clones declined; after one year, newly produced T cells mostly supplied diversity. Expanded clones from the graft, numbering several hundred, reportedly supplied alpha-beta T cells about two months after transplant. Surviving recipient T cells and thymic progenitors underlay high day-60 TCRbeta diversity in some patients.

The sequencing used PBMCs, collected before TCRalphabeta/CD19-depleted stem cell transplant. The TCR sequence derives from a boy younger than 10 with acute lymphoblastic leukemia, due to receive a stem cell transplant.

CDR3 region: CASSLGDRVSTGANVLTF. CDR3 DNA: TGCGCCAGCAGCTTGGGGGACAGGGTTTCGACTGGGGCCAACGTCCTGACTTTC. The V call is TRBV5-1, the J call TRBJ2-6; 9 bases fit TRBD1. The CDR3 is made up of 18 amino acids. CDR1 is SGHRS and CDR2 is YFSETQ in the germline V gene. The J segment lost 2 bases and the V segment lost 0 bases, leaving 6 bases of the junction unmatched.